The 7 T cell receptor beta chains in this list originate from one sample, sequenced in a study of blood T cell repertoires in COVID-19 (dated by TCRdb to 2018 to 2020). Library prep was done by the immunoSEQ multiplex PCR assay. Held by TCRdb, this immuneACCESS table contains in-frame sequences only and omits some clones. Under half of the omission traces to an unresolved V gene where checked; the cause of the rest is unknown. The sample table contains some 200,000 clones; only one count was recorded for around 89% of them. The top ten clonotypes cover 4.5% to 5.5% of the sample. The sequencing sample was made of peripheral blood. These receptors originate from a woman aged 40 to 55 with acute or convalescent COVID-19.

V usage is TRBV18 and J usage is TRBJ1-3; D ambiguous. Germline V lookup: CDR1 KGHSH, CDR2 LQKENI. The CDR3 extends over 16 amino acids. V lost 0 bases to trimming and J lost 0 bases, with 9 bases between them. The CDR3 region is CASSPPEAVSGNTIYF. The CDR3 DNA sequence: TGTGCCAGCTCACCACCTGAAGCCGTCTCTGGAAACACCATATATTTT.

V usage is TRBV14 and J usage is TRBJ1-6, with a tentative D call TRBD1 (5 bases). Trimming took off 0 bases at V and 9 bases at J, with 9 bases between the two ends. Germline CDR1 is SGHDN and CDR2 is FVKESK. This CDR3 region has 14 residues. This CDR3 reads CASSQEVDSSPLHF. The CDR3 nucleotides are TGTGCCAGCAGCCAAGAGGTTGACAGTTCACCCCTCCACTTT.

In its sample, this clone was seen a few times. CDR3 loop: CASSHAVTGADTQYF. Here the CDR3 DNA reads TGCGCCAGCAGCCACGCGGTTACAGGGGCGGATACGCAGTATTTT. V usage is TRBV5-1 and J usage is TRBJ2-3; 7 nucleotides agree with TRBD1. Unmatched junction bases numbered 11, after V lost 4 bases and J lost 6 bases. The CDR3 sequence is 15 residues long. CDR1 and CDR2 from the germline V gene are SGHRS and YFSETQ.

The rearrangement uses TRBV11-3 and TRBJ1-2; a weak D match, TRBD1 (6 bases). The CDR3 length is 17 residues. Germline-derived CDR1 and CDR2 are SGHNT and YENEEA. The germline V and J ends were trimmed by 4 bases and 2 bases, with 20 bases remaining between them. The CDR3 sequence: CASSSGTRKFVNYGYTF. The DNA for the CDR3 is TGTGCCAGCAGCTCCGGGACACGGAAATTCGTAAACTATGGCTACACCTTC.

This rearrangement joins TRBV3-1 (or the pseudogene TRBV3-2) to TRBJ1-4; D call uncertain. Trimming cost V 2 bases and J 8 bases, with 18 bases left between them. Germline CDR1 reads LGHDT; CDR2 reads YNNKEL (reference sequence). This CDR3 comprises 16 residues. The CDR3 sequence: CASSQQEGGLWEKLFF. CDR3 nucleotide sequence: TGTGCCAGCAGCCAACAGGAGGGAGGATTGTGGGAAAAACTGTTTTTT.

The table lists this clone with a count of one. This sequence joins TRBV5-6 and TRBJ1-5; TRBD1 matches 8 bases. Losses at the gene ends were 1 base for V and 2 bases for J; bases not matched to a gene: 5. Germline CDR1 and CDR2: SGHDT and YYEEEE. The CDR3 loop spans 16 amino acids. The CDR3 nucleotides are TGTGCCAGCAGCTTGTACCAGGGGGCCGGCAATCAGCCCCAGCATTTT. Protein sequence: CASSLYQGAGNQPQHF.

The chain joins TRBV9 to TRBJ2-3, with TRBD2 identical over 8 bases. The junction had 8 bases not matched to a gene; V was cut back by 0 bases and J by 2 bases. The length of the CDR3 is 17 residues. CDR1 and CDR2 from the germline V gene are SGDLS and YYNGEE. CDR3: CASSVGGGRRNTDTQYF. In nucleotides, the CDR3 is TGTGCCAGCAGCGTAGGCGGGGGGCGTCGGAACACAGATACGCAGTATTTT.